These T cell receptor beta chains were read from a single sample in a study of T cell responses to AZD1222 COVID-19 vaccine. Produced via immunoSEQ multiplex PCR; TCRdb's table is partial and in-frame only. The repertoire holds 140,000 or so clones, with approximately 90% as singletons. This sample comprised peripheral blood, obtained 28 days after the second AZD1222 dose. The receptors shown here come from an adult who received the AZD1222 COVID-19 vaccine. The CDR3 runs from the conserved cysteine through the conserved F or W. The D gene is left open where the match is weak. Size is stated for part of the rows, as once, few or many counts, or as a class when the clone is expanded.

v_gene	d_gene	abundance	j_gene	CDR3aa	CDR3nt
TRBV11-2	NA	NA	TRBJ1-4	CASSSLLQGRHEKLFF	TGTGCCAGCAGCTCCCTCCTACAGGGACGGCATGAAAAACTGTTTTTT
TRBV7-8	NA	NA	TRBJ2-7	CASSISGTSYEQYF	TGTGCCAGCAGCATCAGTGGGACTTCCTACGAGCAGTACTTC
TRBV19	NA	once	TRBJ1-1	CASSIDRGSGNTEAFF	TGTGCCAGTAGTATAGATCGGGGTAGCGGTAACACTGAAGCTTTCTTT
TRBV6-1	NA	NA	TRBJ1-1	CASSETYTEAFF	TGTGCCAGCAGTGAAACGTACACTGAAGCTTTCTTT
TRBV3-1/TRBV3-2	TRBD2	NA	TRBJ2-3	CASSPSGRRDTQYF	TGTGCCAGCAGCCCGAGCGGGAGGCGGGATACGCAGTATTTT
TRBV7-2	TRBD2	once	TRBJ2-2	CASSSGTSFWELFF	TGTGCCAGCAGCTCCGGGACTAGTTTTTGGGAGCTGTTTTTT
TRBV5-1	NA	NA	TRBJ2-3	CASSLAFSTQYF	TGCGCCAGCAGCTTGGCGTTTTCGACGCAGTATTTT
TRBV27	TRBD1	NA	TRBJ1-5	CASSFSSSRGVGNQPQHF	TGTGCCAGCAGTTTCTCTTCCTCCAGGGGGGTAGGCAATCAGCCCCAGCATTTT
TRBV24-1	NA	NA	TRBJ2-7	CAVTGTTRKEQYF	TGTGCCGTAACCGGGACCACGCGGAAAGAGCAGTACTTC
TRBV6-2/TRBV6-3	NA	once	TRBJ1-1	CASSEGISEAFF	TGTGCCAGCAGCGAAGGGATATCTGAAGCTTTCTTT
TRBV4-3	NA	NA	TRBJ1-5	CASSQDSRDQPQHF	TGCGCCAGCAGCCAAGATTCACGGGATCAGCCCCAGCATTTT
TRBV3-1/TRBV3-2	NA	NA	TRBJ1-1	CASSPQQGNTEAFF	TGTGCCAGCAGCCCACAACAGGGGAACACTGAAGCTTTCTTT
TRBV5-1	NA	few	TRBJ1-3	CASSRDTSGNTIYF	TGCGCCAGCAGCCGTGACACCTCTGGAAACACCATATATTTT